This TCR beta chain emerged from a study of cytomegalovirus exposure and HLA in healthy donors. Study results and caveats: Donor immune exposure was known only as CMV serostatus.

Concerning this clone itself: What it binds is unknown.

It was with 60 Vbeta and 13 Jbeta primers that the PCR ran. The table came from immunoSEQ multiplex PCR; TCRdb's copy has only in-frame clones and leaves some out. In the table there are 120,000 to 150,000 clones, roughly 80% of which are singletons. The sequenced sample was PBMCs. This clonotype was sampled from a female donor in good health and CMV-seronegative.

The DNA of the CDR3 is TGTGCCAGCAGTGCTGGACTCATTAACACTGAAGCTTTCTTT. Protein sequence: CASSAGLINTEAFF. The rearrangement uses TRBV2 and TRBJ1-1; D gene unclear. CDR3 length: 14 residues. Between the trimmed V and J ends, which lost 4 bases and 2 bases, there was a span of 11 bases. The germline gives CDR1 SNHLY, CDR2 FYNNEI.